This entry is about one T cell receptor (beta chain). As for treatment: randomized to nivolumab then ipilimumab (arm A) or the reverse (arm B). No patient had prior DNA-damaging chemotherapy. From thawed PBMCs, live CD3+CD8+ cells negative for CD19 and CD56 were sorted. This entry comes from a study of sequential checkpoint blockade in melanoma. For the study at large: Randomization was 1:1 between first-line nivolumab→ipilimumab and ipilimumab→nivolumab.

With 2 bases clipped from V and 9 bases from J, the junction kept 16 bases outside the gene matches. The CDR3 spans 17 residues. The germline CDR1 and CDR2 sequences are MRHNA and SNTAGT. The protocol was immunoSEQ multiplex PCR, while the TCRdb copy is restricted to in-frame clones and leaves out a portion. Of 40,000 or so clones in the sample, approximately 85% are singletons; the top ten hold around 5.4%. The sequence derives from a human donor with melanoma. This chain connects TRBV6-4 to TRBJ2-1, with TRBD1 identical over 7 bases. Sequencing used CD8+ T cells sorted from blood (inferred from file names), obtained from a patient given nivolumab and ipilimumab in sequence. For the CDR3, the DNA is TGTGCCAGCAGTGACAGGGGGCAATACCCACGATACGGTGAGCAGTTCTTC. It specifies CASSDRGQYPRYGEQFF.